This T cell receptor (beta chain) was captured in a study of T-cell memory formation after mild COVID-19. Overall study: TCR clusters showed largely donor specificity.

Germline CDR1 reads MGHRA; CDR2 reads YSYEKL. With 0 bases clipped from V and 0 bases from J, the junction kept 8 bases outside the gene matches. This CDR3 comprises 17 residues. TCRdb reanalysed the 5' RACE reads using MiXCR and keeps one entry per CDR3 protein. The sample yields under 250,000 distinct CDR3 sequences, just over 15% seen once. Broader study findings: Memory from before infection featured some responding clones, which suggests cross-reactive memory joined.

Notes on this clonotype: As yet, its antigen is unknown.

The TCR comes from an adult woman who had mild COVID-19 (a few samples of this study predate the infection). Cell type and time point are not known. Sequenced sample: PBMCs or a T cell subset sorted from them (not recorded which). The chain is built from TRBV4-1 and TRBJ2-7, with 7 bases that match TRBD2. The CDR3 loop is CASSQEVSGPSSYEQYF. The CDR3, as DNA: TGCGCCAGCAGCCAAGAGGTTAGCGGGCCATCCTCCTACGAGCAGTACTTC.